The present TCR beta chain was sequenced within a study of T cell repertoires in cytomegalovirus infection. Study summary: Signatures in public TCR beta sequences pointed to both CMV infection and matching HLA type. General study findings and limits: What dominated the ex vivo response were HLA-C-restricted CMV-specific TCR beta clonotypes. Using cumulative public TCR beta family frequency, the authors identified those who carried CMV together with the relevant HLA.

Deletions cut 4 bases from V and 0 bases from J, with 16 bases between. Germline assignment: CDR1 SGHRS and CDR2 YFSETQ. There are 16 residues in the CDR3. From the reads, TCRdb called clonotypes with MiXCR, one entry per CDR3 protein. This repertoire shows about 320,000 distinct CDR3 sequences, roughly 9.5% found once; its top ten account for 3.5% to 4.5%. In regard to this clonotype: The target antigen is unknown.

Sequenced: PBMCs. This rearrangement joins TRBV5-1 to TRBJ1-1; D uncertain. The TCR originated in a human donor in good health (CMV status not recorded). Some clones in this sample may be carry-over from other donors' samples. CDR3 sequence (DNA): TGCGCCAGCAGCCTGGAAAAAGGACGGTTGAACACTGAAGCTTTCTTT. Amino acids: CASSLEKGRLNTEAFF. The full variable domain, in which reference TRBV5-1 and TRBJ1-1 provide the parts outside the CDR3, is KAGVTQTPRYLIKTRGQQVTLSCSPISGHRSVSWYQQTPGQGLQFLFEYFSETQRNKGNFPGRFSGRQFSNSRSEMNVSTLELGDSALYLCASSLEKGRLNTEAFFGQGTRLTVV.